Listed below are T cell receptor beta chains from one sample, sequenced in a study of cytomegalovirus exposure and HLA in healthy donors. Produced via immunoSEQ multiplex PCR; TCRdb's table is partial and in-frame only. The data show around 210,000 clones, with around 77% seen just once and roughly 3% held by the top ten. Sample: PBMCs. The receptors shown here come from a woman aged 25 to 39 in good health and CMV-seronegative. Both conserved end residues are part of each CDR3. D genes are given only for firm matches. Size is stated for part of the rows, as once, few or many counts, or as a class when the clone is expanded.

d_gene	v_gene	j_gene	abundance	CDR3nt	CDR3aa
TRBD1	TRBV6-5	TRBJ1-2	-	TGTGCCAGCTCAGAAGTGGGACAGAGAGGCTACCCCTTC	CASSEVGQRGYPF
-	TRBV9	TRBJ2-2	few	TGTGCCAGCAGCCCACCGGGACTCCTCATCACTGGGGAGCTGTTTTTT	CASSPPGLLITGELFF
-	TRBV6-6	TRBJ2-7	-	TGTGCCAGCAGTTACTCTCATCGGGGCGAGCAGTACTTC	CASSYSHRGEQYF
-	TRBV2	TRBJ1-4	once	TGTGCCAGCAGCCCCGGAGGGGGGGCAGGGGAAAAACTGTTTTTT	CASSPGGGAGEKLFF
TRBD1	TRBV15	TRBJ2-1	-	TGTGCCACCAGCAGGGGTGACAGGGGTGAGCAGTTCTTC	CATSRGDRGEQFF
TRBD1	TRBV10-3	TRBJ1-6	-	TGTGCCATCAGTGAGTCGAGAAGGGGGCATAATTCACCCCTCCACTTT	CAISESRRGHNSPLHF
-	TRBV21-1	TRBJ2-2	-	TGTGCCAGCAGCAAAGCCCGACTAGCGGGAGTTAGGACCGGGGAGCTGTTTTTT	CASSKARLAGVRTGELFF
TRBD2	TRBV5-1	TRBJ2-3	-	TGCGCCAGCAGCTTGGCGCTAGCGGCATCGGCAGATACGCAGTATTTT	CASSLALAASADTQYF
TRBD1	TRBV15	TRBJ1-1	-	TGTGCCACCAGCGGCGCCGGGACAGCATTCACTGAAGCTTTCTTT	CATSGAGTAFTEAFF
TRBD2	TRBV7-6	TRBJ2-3	-	TGTGCCAGCAGCTTAGCGTACCTAGCGGGGGGTGAGACAGATACGCAGTATTTT	CASSLAYLAGGETDTQYF
TRBD1	TRBV7-9	TRBJ2-3	-	TGTGCCAGCAGCTCCACCGTGGGACAGGGGACAGATACGCAGTATTTT	CASSSTVGQGTDTQYF